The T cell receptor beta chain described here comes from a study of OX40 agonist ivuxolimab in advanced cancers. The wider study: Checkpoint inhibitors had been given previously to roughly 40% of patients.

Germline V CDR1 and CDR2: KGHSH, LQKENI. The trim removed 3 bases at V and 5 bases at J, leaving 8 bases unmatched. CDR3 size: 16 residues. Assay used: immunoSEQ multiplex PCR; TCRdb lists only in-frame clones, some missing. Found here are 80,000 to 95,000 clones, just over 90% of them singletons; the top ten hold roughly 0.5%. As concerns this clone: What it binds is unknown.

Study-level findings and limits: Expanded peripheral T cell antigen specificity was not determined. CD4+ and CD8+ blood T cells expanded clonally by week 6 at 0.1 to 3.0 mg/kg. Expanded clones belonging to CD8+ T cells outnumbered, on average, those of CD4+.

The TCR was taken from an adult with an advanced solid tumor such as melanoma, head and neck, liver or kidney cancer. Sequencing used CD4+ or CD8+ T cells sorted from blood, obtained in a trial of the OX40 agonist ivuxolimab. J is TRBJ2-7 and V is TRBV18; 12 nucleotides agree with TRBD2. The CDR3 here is CASSPLAGGPGDEQYF. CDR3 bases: TGTGCCAGCTCACCGCTAGCGGGAGGGCCGGGGGACGAGCAGTACTTC.